This record looks at one TCR beta chain sequence and its context. Antigen unknown. The method was immunoSEQ multiplex PCR; TCRdb's version includes in-frame clones alone and lacks a portion of them. The data hold some 77,000 clones, with around 96% observed a single time. This specimen comes from a study of cytomegalovirus exposure and HLA in healthy donors. Overall study findings and caveats: While the bulk of TCR sequences proved rare, some public TCRs turned up in many donors.

Separate from the roughly 670-subject first cohort, the approximately 130-subject validation cohort was the one that the donors belonged to. Sequenced sample: PBMCs. This sequence was found in a man between 18 and 29 years old in good health and CMV-seropositive.

In DNA form, the CDR3 reads TGCGCCAGCAGCTGGGGACAGGGGGATGGGGAAAAACTGTTTTTT. Protein: CASSWGQGDGEKLFF. The chain recombines TRBV5-1 with TRBJ1-4; 11 nucleotides match TRBD1. Germline trimming cut 3 bases from V and 8 bases from J; bases unmatched to any gene: 6. The germline V gene encodes CDR1 SGHRS and CDR2 YFSETQ. The CDR3 loop spans 15 amino acids. The full variable domain, with the rest looked up from reference TRBV5-1 and TRBJ1-4, is KAGVTQTPRYLIKTRGQQVTLSCSPISGHRSVSWYQQTPGQGLQFLFEYFSETQRNKGNFPGRFSGRQFSNSRSEMNVSTLELGDSALYLCASSWGQGDGEKLFFGSGTQLSVL.